A selection of T cell receptor beta chains follows, all from one sample in a study of blood T cell repertoires in COVID-19. Assay: immunoSEQ multiplex PCR; the TCRdb copy retains only in-frame clones and omits some. The sample yields hundreds of thousands of clones, 83% seen once. The sequenced material came from peripheral blood. These receptors originate from a woman between 40 and 55 years old with active or convalescent COVID-19. The CDR3 runs from the conserved cysteine through the conserved F or W. A D gene is named only where the DNA matches it firmly. The size of a clone is reported for some rows only, either as once, few or many, or as a class for expanded clones.

v_call,d_call,j_call,clone_size,cdr3_aa,cdr3_nt
TRBV6-2/TRBV6-3,NA,TRBJ1-1,NA,CASSPLGGPMNTEAFF,TGTGCCAGCAGTCCCCTGGGGGGGCCTATGAACACTGAAGCTTTCTTT
TRBV28,NA,TRBJ1-6,few,CASSPGGVDNSPLHF,TGTGCCAGCAGCCCGGGAGGGGTCGATAATTCACCCCTCCACTTT
TRBV6-5,NA,TRBJ2-3,NA,CASSTRRASTDTQYF,TGTGCCAGCAGCACTCGTCGTGCTAGCACAGATACGCAGTATTTT
TRBV2,TRBD1,TRBJ1-1,NA,CASTLRAGGDVIGTEAFF,TGTGCCAGCACCCTAAGGGCAGGGGGCGACGTTATAGGCACTGAAGCTTTCTTT
TRBV24-1,NA,TRBJ2-1,NA,CAAASDYNEQFF,TGTGCCGCGGCGAGCGACTACAATGAGCAGTTCTTC
TRBV11-3,NA,TRBJ2-5,NA,CASRGPEETQYF,TGTGCCAGCAGGGGGCCGGAGGAGACCCAGTACTTC
TRBV29-1,TRBD1,TRBJ2-1,NA,CSVEEGRRDRGRSGGGNEQFF,TGCAGCGTTGAGGAGGGTCGGCGGGACAGGGGGCGATCGGGAGGAGGAAATGAGCAGTTCTTC
TRBV6-5,NA,TRBJ2-6,NA,CASSSPGSGANVLTF,TGTGCCAGCAGTTCACCGGGGTCTGGGGCCAACGTCCTGACTTTC
TRBV3-1/TRBV3-2,NA,TRBJ2-3,NA,CASSQAVLTDTQYF,TGTGCCAGCAGCCAAGCGGTACTCACAGATACGCAGTATTTT
TRBV18,NA,TRBJ2-6,NA,CASSPSGSGANVLTF,TGTGCCAGCTCACCATCCGGGTCTGGGGCCAACGTCCTGACTTTC
TRBV30,NA,TRBJ1-5,once,CAWSVLGGNQPQHF,TGTGCCTGGAGTGTATTGGGAGGCAATCAGCCCCAGCATTTT
TRBV10-3,TRBD2,TRBJ2-7,few,CAISESRTSGRAYEQYF,TGTGCCATCAGTGAGTCAAGGACTAGCGGGAGGGCCTACGAGCAGTACTTC
TRBV5-1,TRBD2,TRBJ2-7,NA,CASSFVAGSLEQYF,TGCGCCAGCAGCTTCGTAGCGGGATCACTCGAGCAGTACTTC
TRBV25-1,TRBD1,TRBJ2-1,NA,CASGTAADNEQFF,TGTGCCAGCGGGACAGCGGCTGACAATGAGCAGTTCTTC
TRBV10-3,NA,TRBJ2-2,NA,CAISESRAGELFF,TGTGCCATCAGTGAGTCTCGGGCCGGGGAGCTGTTTTTT
TRBV19,NA,TRBJ2-7,few,CASTGGVYEQYF,TGTGCCAGTACCGGCGGGGTCTACGAGCAGTACTTC
TRBV6-5,TRBD1,TRBJ2-5,NA,CASIPRQGRLETQYF,TGTGCCAGCATCCCGAGACAGGGGCGGCTAGAGACCCAGTACTTC
TRBV29-1,TRBD1,TRBJ1-2,NA,CSVEDRLRDYGYTF,TGCAGCGTTGAGGACAGGCTGCGGGACTATGGCTACACCTTC
TRBV4-2,TRBD2,TRBJ2-1,once,CASSQDGAGGLYNEQFF,TGTGCCAGCAGCCAAGATGGGGCGGGAGGACTATACAATGAGCAGTTCTTC
TRBV7-3,TRBD1,TRBJ2-6,NA,CASSLLRTGSPSSGANVLTF,TGTGCCAGCAGCTTACTTCGGACAGGGTCCCCTTCATCTGGGGCCAACGTCCTGACTTTC
TRBV19,TRBD1,TRBJ2-2,NA,CASSTRGGKYTGELFF,TGTGCCAGTAGTACGCGAGGGGGCAAGTACACCGGGGAGCTGTTTTTT
TRBV9,TRBD2,TRBJ2-5,once,CASRPSGQETQYF,TGTGCCAGCAGGCCTAGCGGGCAAGAGACCCAGTACTTC
TRBV3-1/TRBV3-2,NA,TRBJ2-7,NA,CASSQEDGLYEQYF,TGTGCCAGCAGCCAAGAAGACGGACTCTACGAGCAGTACTTC
TRBV4-1,TRBD2,TRBJ2-5,NA,CASSMTSGRAGSETQYF,TGCGCCAGCAGCATGACTAGCGGGAGGGCCGGATCGGAGACCCAGTACTTC
TRBV2,NA,TRBJ2-7,NA,CASMLGPRREQYF,TGTGCCAGCATGCTAGGACCCCGGAGGGAGCAGTACTTC
TRBV5-1,NA,TRBJ1-4,NA,CASSLGTDSTTNEKLFF,TGCGCCAGCAGCTTGGGGACAGATTCCACAACTAATGAAAAACTGTTTTTT
TRBV28,NA,TRBJ1-2,NA,CASSFGKGYGYTF,TGTGCCAGCAGTTTCGGGAAGGGCTATGGCTACACCTTC
TRBV3-1/TRBV3-2,NA,TRBJ2-7,NA,CASSPQVTSYEQYF,TGTGCCAGCAGTCCCCAGGTCACCTCCTACGAGCAGTACTTC
TRBV24-1,NA,TRBJ2-5,NA,CATSQEGRETQYF,TGTGCCACCAGTCAGGAGGGTAGGGAGACCCAGTACTTC
TRBV19,NA,TRBJ2-5,NA,CASSIGQEETQYF,TGTGCCAGTAGTATTGGTCAGGAAGAGACCCAGTACTTC
TRBV24-1,NA,TRBJ2-2,NA,CATSDLSGGNTGELFF,TGTGCCACCAGTGATTTATCCGGGGGAAACACCGGGGAGCTGTTTTTT
TRBV29-1,NA,TRBJ1-1,NA,CSVEDLRGNTEAFF,TGCAGCGTTGAAGATCTAAGGGGGAACACTGAAGCTTTCTTT
TRBV3-1/TRBV3-2,TRBD2,TRBJ2-5,NA,CASSLRLAGGLQETQYF,TGTGCCAGCAGCCTCCGACTAGCGGGGGGGCTCCAAGAGACCCAGTACTTC
TRBV5-6,NA,TRBJ1-2,once,CASSSNSGSFYGYTF,TGTGCCAGCAGCTCAAACAGCGGGAGTTTCTATGGCTACACCTTC
TRBV11-3,NA,TRBJ2-5,once,CASSLGGTQETQYF,TGTGCCAGCAGCTTAGGAGGCACACAAGAGACCCAGTACTTC
TRBV24-1,NA,TRBJ2-3,NA,CATSARKGAASTDTQYF,TGTGCCACCAGTGCCCGTAAAGGGGCGGCTAGCACAGATACGCAGTATTTT
TRBV3-1/TRBV3-2,NA,TRBJ2-7,NA,CASSQRGDVDREQYF,TGTGCCAGCAGCCAACGCGGGGATGTCGATCGCGAGCAGTACTTC
TRBV14,TRBD2,TRBJ2-3,few,CASSPLLAGGPTDTQYF,TGTGCCAGCAGCCCCTTACTAGCGGGAGGGCCAACAGATACGCAGTATTTT
TRBV9,TRBD1,TRBJ2-3,NA,CASSETGGADTQYF,TGTGCCAGCAGCGAAACAGGGGGTGCAGATACGCAGTATTTT
TRBV29-1,NA,TRBJ1-2,NA,CSVEDEGFTNYGYTF,TGCAGCGTTGAAGATGAGGGCTTTACTAACTATGGCTACACCTTC
TRBV28,NA,TRBJ1-1,NA,CASSKSGDTEAFF,TGTGCCAGCAGCAAGAGCGGGGACACTGAAGCTTTCTTT
TRBV6-2/TRBV6-3,NA,TRBJ1-1,NA,CASSYGGTEAFF,TGTGCCAGCAGTTATGGAGGCACTGAAGCTTTCTTT
TRBV10-3,TRBD1,TRBJ1-1,NA,CAISESGQGATNTEAFF,TGTGCCATCAGTGAGTCGGGGCAGGGGGCAACGAACACTGAAGCTTTCTTT
TRBV30,NA,TRBJ1-3,NA,CAWNGVVTGNTIYF,TGTGCCTGGAACGGGGTTGTAACTGGAAACACCATATATTTT
TRBV10-3,NA,TRBJ1-2,NA,CAISEHSGNYGYTF,TGTGCCATCAGTGAGCACTCAGGGAACTATGGCTACACCTTC
TRBV27,TRBD1,TRBJ1-6,NA,CASSSAGTGKSPLHF,TGTGCCAGCAGTTCCGCCGGGACAGGAAAATCACCCCTCCACTTT
TRBV23-1,NA,TRBJ1-6,NA,CASSFPGFYNSPLHF,TGCGCCAGCAGTTTCCCGGGGTTTTATAATTCACCCCTCCACTTT
TRBV24-1,NA,TRBJ1-2,NA,CATSQGSDYGYTF,TGTGCCACATCACAGGGTAGTGACTATGGCTACACCTTC
TRBV14,NA,TRBJ1-1,NA,CASSHLARGQGMNTEAFF,TGTGCCAGCAGCCATCTTGCGCGGGGGCAGGGAATGAACACTGAAGCTTTCTTT
TRBV12-3/TRBV12-4,TRBD1,TRBJ1-1,large,CASSSQGVGAFF,TGTGCCAGCAGTTCACAGGGGGTAGGGGCTTTCTTT
TRBV7-3,TRBD2,TRBJ2-2,NA,CASSLTSGTNTGELFF,TGTGCCAGCAGCTTGACTAGCGGGACAAACACCGGGGAGCTGTTTTTT
TRBV6-2/TRBV6-3,NA,TRBJ1-1,once,CASSPRVEAFF,TGTGCCAGCAGTCCCAGGGTTGAAGCTTTCTTT
TRBV27,NA,TRBJ1-6,NA,CASSLTRGGDSPLHF,TGTGCCAGCAGTTTAACGCGGGGTGGGGATTCACCCCTCCACTTT
TRBV30,NA,TRBJ1-2,NA,CAWSLTGGANYGYTF,TGTGCCTGGAGTTTGACCGGGGGGGCTAACTATGGCTACACCTTC